The table lists the clone carrying this T cell receptor beta chain with a few counts. Its antigen is currently unknown. These data come from a study of spatial heterogeneity in lung cancer. About the research overall: Within raw reads, each unique TCR and UMI combination appeared on average more than ten times.

Study-wide results and caveats: Tumor mutation counts were tracked by expanded intratumoral alpha and beta TCR counts.

Germline V gene data show CDR1 as SGHTA and CDR2 as FQGNSA. The length of the CDR3 is 13 residues. V was trimmed by 3 bases and J by 5 bases, leaving 9 bases between them. Time point described: sample taken at primary tumor resection. No cell sorting; template was whole RNA from tumor, lung tissue or PBMC. Every TCR cDNA molecule carried a tag that served as a unique molecular identifier. TCRdb fed the 5' RACE reads into MiXCR, producing one record per CDR3 protein. This sample has roughly 5,300 distinct CDR3 sequences, with approximately 8% found just once. This specimen was lung tumor tissue, taken at surgery. This TCR was sampled from a female donor with early-stage non-small cell lung cancer. This sequence joins TRBV7-2 and TRBJ2-3; D ambiguous. This chain's CDR3 is CASSLPLRDTQYF. The CDR3 DNA reads as TGTGCCAGCAGCTTGCCTTTACGAGATACGCAGTATTTT. The whole variable domain, filled in from reference TRBV7-2 and TRBJ2-3, reads GAGVSQSPSNKVTEKGKDVELRCDPISGHTALYWYRQSLGQGLEFLIYFQGNSAPDKSGLPSDRFSAERTGGSVSTLTIQRTQQEDSAVYLCASSLPLRDTQYFGPGTRLTVL.